These T cell receptor beta chains were read from a single sample in a study of blood T cell repertoires in COVID-19. This table comes from immunoSEQ multiplex PCR, and its TCRdb copy is limited to in-frame clones, with some not included. Here the sample spans about 170,000 clones, around four fifths being singletons. The sequenced material came from PBMCs or T cells enriched from blood (not recorded which). The receptors were gathered from a woman between 45 and 65 years old in a cohort exposed to, infected with or recovered from COVID-19 (not recorded which). Both conserved end residues are part of each CDR3. A D gene is named only where the DNA matches it firmly. Clone size appears in some rows only: once, few, many, or a class for an expanded clone.

clone_size d_call cdr3_length j_call v_call cdr3_aa cdr3_nt
- - 15 TRBJ2-4 TRBV5-1 CASSLQGIDKNIQYF TGCGCCAGCAGCTTACAGGGAATCGACAAAAACATTCAGTACTTC
- - 16 TRBJ1-3 TRBV6-5 CASSYSTGGSGNTIYF TGTGCCAGCAGTTACTCGACAGGTGGCTCTGGAAACACCATATATTTT
- - 13 TRBJ1-5 TRBV9 CASSRDMYQPQHF TGTGCCAGCAGCCGGGACATGTATCAGCCCCAGCATTTT
- TRBD2 14 TRBJ2-1 TRBV3-1/TRBV3-2 CASSPLAGEGEQFF TGTGCCAGCAGCCCCCTAGCGGGAGAGGGTGAGCAGTTCTTC
- - 18 TRBJ2-3 TRBV15 CATSRVGGGHHRSDTQYF TGTGCCACCAGCAGAGTGGGGGGGGGACACCACCGATCAGATACGCAGTATTTT
- - 16 TRBJ2-7 TRBV5-8 CASTEIRWGSSYEQYF TGTGCCAGCACCGAAATTCGTTGGGGCAGCTCCTACGAGCAGTACTTC
- - 15 TRBJ2-2 TRBV19 CASSGPGRNTGELFF TGTGCCAGTAGTGGTCCCGGGAGGAACACCGGGGAGCTGTTTTTT
- - 14 TRBJ1-2 TRBV7-8 CASSTPGEGYGYTF TGTGCCAGCAGCACCCCAGGGGAGGGGTATGGCTACACCTTC
- TRBD2 15 TRBJ2-1 TRBV27 CASSWRVAGLNEQFF TGTGCCAGCAGTTGGCGGGTAGCGGGGCTCAATGAGCAGTTCTTC
- TRBD1 15 TRBJ1-1 TRBV5-1 CASSLARTGGTEAFF TGCGCCAGCAGCTTGGCCAGGACAGGGGGGACTGAAGCTTTCTTT
few TRBD1 16 TRBJ2-1 TRBV11-3 CASSYGQGGNYNEQFF TGTGCCAGCAGCTACGGACAGGGTGGAAACTACAATGAGCAGTTCTTC
many - 12 TRBJ2-7 TRBV27 CASSLLGVEQYF TGTGCCAGCAGTTTACTAGGCGTCGAGCAGTACTTC
- - 13 TRBJ2-1 TRBV15 CATSSASGDEQFF TGTGCCACCAGCAGTGCCTCTGGAGATGAGCAGTTCTTC
- - 13 TRBJ2-1 TRBV5-5 CASSLAVYNEQFF TGTGCCAGCAGCTTGGCCGTTTACAATGAGCAGTTCTTC
- - 13 TRBJ2-1 TRBV7-9 CASSSDTYNEQFF TGTGCCAGCAGCTCGGACACTTACAATGAGCAGTTCTTC
- - 15 TRBJ1-5 TRBV19 CASSPTQISNQPQHF TGTGCCAGTAGTCCGACTCAGATTAGCAATCAGCCCCAGCATTTT
- TRBD2 18 TRBJ2-2 TRBV4-3 CASSQAASGAMNTGELFF TGCGCCAGCAGCCAAGCGGCTAGCGGGGCCATGAACACCGGGGAGCTGTTTTTT
- - 15 TRBJ2-7 TRBV19 CASSMSSESSYEQYF TGTGCCAGTAGTATGTCCAGCGAGAGCTCCTACGAGCAGTACTTC
- TRBD1 15 TRBJ1-1 TRBV7-9 CASSALDRENTEAFF TGTGCCAGCAGCGCCCTTGACAGGGAGAACACTGAAGCTTTCTTT
- - 15 TRBJ1-1 TRBV5-1 CASSLETSMNTEAFF TGCGCCAGCAGCTTGGAAACAAGTATGAACACTGAAGCTTTCTTT
- - 16 TRBJ1-4 TRBV5-1 CASSYTHPGSNEKLFF TGCGCCAGCAGCTACACCCACCCGGGATCTAATGAAAAACTGTTTTTT
- TRBD1 14 TRBJ1-5 TRBV15 CATSRGQGQEPQHF TGTGCCACCAGCAGGGGACAGGGGCAGGAGCCCCAGCATTTT
- TRBD1 15 TRBJ2-5 TRBV18 CASSQRTGQQETQYF TGTGCCAGCTCACAAAGGACAGGCCAGCAAGAGACCCAGTACTTC
- - 12 TRBJ1-2 TRBV12-3/TRBV12-4 CASSSSGRGYTF -
- - 14 TRBJ1-2 TRBV7-2 CASSPKQINYGYTF TGTGCCAGCAGCCCAAAACAGATAAACTATGGCTACACCTTC
few - 15 TRBJ2-7 TRBV7-6 CASSLLQGPSYEQYF TGTGCCAGCAGCTTATTACAGGGCCCGTCTTACGAGCAGTACTTC
- - 15 TRBJ2-1 TRBV11-2 CASSSDQGSYNEQFF TGTGCCAGCAGCTCTGATCAGGGTTCCTACAATGAGCAGTTCTTC
- TRBD2 16 TRBJ2-2 TRBV7-7 CASSPPPGGQIGELFF TGTGCTAGCAGCCCCCCGCCGGGGGGGCAGATCGGGGAGCTGTTTTTT
- - 18 TRBJ2-4 TRBV7-8 CASSEDGDTLKGKNIQYF TGTGCCAGCAGCGAGGATGGGGACACCCTAAAAGGCAAAAACATTCAGTACTTC
- - 14 TRBJ1-1 TRBV5-8 CASSLDIPNTEAFF TGTGCCAGCAGCCTCGACATACCTAACACTGAAGCTTTCTTT
once - 14 TRBJ1-3 TRBV5-1 CASSNIGAGNTIYF TGCGCCAGCTCTAATATCGGTGCTGGAAACACCATATATTTT
- TRBD1 16 TRBJ2-3 TRBV7-6 CASSLGGQGGPDTQYF TGTGCCAGCAGCTTAGGGGGACAGGGGGGACCAGATACGCAGTATTTT
- TRBD2 17 TRBJ2-5 TRBV5-1 CASSSRTSGGPGRAQYF TGCGCCAGCAGTTCCCGGACTAGCGGGGGGCCAGGCCGGGCCCAGTACTTC
- - 13 TRBJ1-3 TRBV5-4 CASSSAGFNTIYF TGTGCCAGCAGCTCAGCCGGGTTCAACACCATATATTTT
few TRBD1 16 TRBJ1-5 TRBV28 CASASGGRRGNQPQHF TGTGCCAGCGCTTCAGGGGGCAGGCGAGGCAATCAGCCCCAGCATTTT
- TRBD1 12 TRBJ2-7 TRBV7-2 CASSGTDYEQYF TGTGCCAGCAGCGGGACAGATTACGAGCAGTACTTC
once - 16 TRBJ2-7 TRBV18 CASSDAVGGGRSEQYF TGTGCCAGCTCGGATGCCGTGGGAGGTGGTAGATCCGAGCAGTACTTC
- - 18 TRBJ2-1 TRBV21-1 CASSWTSGRTGSYNEQFF TGTGCCAGCAGCTGGACTAGCGGGAGGACGGGCTCCTACAATGAGCAGTTCTTC
- TRBD1 15 TRBJ1-4 TRBV3-1/TRBV3-2 CASTQGARWGEKLFF TGTGCCAGCACCCAGGGGGCACGATGGGGTGAAAAACTGTTTTTT
- TRBD2 17 TRBJ2-2 TRBV18 CASSPGLAGTNTGELFF TGTGCCAGCTCACCAGGACTAGCGGGGACGAACACCGGGGAGCTGTTTTTT
few TRBD2 15 TRBJ2-1 TRBV28 CASSENSGFHNEQFF TGTGCCAGCAGTGAAAATAGCGGGTTTCACAATGAGCAGTTCTTC
once TRBD2 16 TRBJ2-1 TRBV3-1/TRBV3-2 CASSQDAAGGPREQFF TGTGCCAGCAGCCAAGACGCAGCGGGAGGCCCTCGGGAGCAGTTCTTC
once TRBD2 15 TRBJ2-1 TRBV9 CASSYGTSVGNEQFF TGTGCCAGCAGTTACGGGACTAGCGTCGGCAATGAGCAGTTCTTC
once TRBD1 15 TRBJ1-4 TRBV25-1 CASSGTGGVYEKLFF TGTGCCAGCAGTGGAACAGGGGGCGTGTATGAAAAACTGTTTTTT
- - 16 TRBJ1-6 TRBV7-2 CASSLAPTGNFVPLHF TGTGCCAGCAGCTTAGCCCCGACAGGAAATTTTGTACCCCTCCACTTT
- - 15 TRBJ1-2 TRBV5-6 CASSSPHGASYGYTF TGTGCCAGCAGCTCCCCACACGGAGCTTCCTATGGCTACACCTTC
- TRBD1 18 TRBJ2-7 TRBV10-3 CARQGPLARPFGSYEQYF TGTGCCAGACAGGGGCCCCTGGCCCGACCCTTTGGCTCCTACGAGCAGTACTTC
- TRBD1 15 TRBJ1-6 TRBV2 CASSGQGARNSPLHF TGTGCCAGCAGTGGACAGGGGGCACGGAATTCACCCCTCCACTTT
- - 15 TRBJ1-5 TRBV5-8 CASSLVGAGNQPQHF TGTGCCAGCAGCTTGGTAGGGGCAGGCAATCAGCCCCAGCATTTT
few - 15 TRBJ2-1 TRBV5-6 CASSLGQVLHNEQFF TGTGCCAGCAGCTTGGGACAGGTGCTCCACAATGAGCAGTTCTTC
few - 13 TRBJ1-1 TRBV19 CASKQQGATEAFF TGTGCCAGTAAGCAACAGGGCGCCACTGAAGCTTTCTTT
once - 14 TRBJ2-7 TRBV10-3 CAISNAGTNYEQYF TGTGCCATCAGTAACGCAGGGACAAACTACGAGCAGTACTTC
- - 17 TRBJ2-2 TRBV5-1 CASSLVPSGSSAGELFF TGCGCCAGCAGCTTGGTTCCGTCCGGGAGTAGTGCCGGGGAGCTGTTTTTT